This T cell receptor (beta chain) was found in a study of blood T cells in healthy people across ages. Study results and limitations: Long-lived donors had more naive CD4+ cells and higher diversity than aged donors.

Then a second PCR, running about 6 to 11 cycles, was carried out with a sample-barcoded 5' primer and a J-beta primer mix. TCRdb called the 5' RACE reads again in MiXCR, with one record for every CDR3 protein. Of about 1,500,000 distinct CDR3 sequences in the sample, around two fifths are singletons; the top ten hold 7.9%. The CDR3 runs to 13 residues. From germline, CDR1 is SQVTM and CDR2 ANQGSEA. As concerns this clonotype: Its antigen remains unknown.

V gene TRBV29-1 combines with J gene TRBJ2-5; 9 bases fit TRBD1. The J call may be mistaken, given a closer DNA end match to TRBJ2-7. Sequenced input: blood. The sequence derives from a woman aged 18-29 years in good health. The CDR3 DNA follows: TGCAGCGTGCCTACAGGGGGCGGGTACGAGCAGTACTTC. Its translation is CSVPTGGGYEQYF.